These T cell receptor beta chains were read from a single sample in a study of CD8+ T cells in alopecia areata. Repertoires were generated with immunoSEQ multiplex PCR, while TCRdb's copy carries only in-frame clones and drops some. The table lists some 220,000 clones, 50% to 60% of them singletons, with around 1.6% in the top ten. The specimen comprised CD4+ T cells sorted from blood, sampled at week 4, from a patient treated with tofacitinib. These receptor sequences come from a human donor with alopecia areata. Both conserved end residues are part of each CDR3. The order of the fields is V gene, J gene, clone size, D gene, CDR3 DNA, CDR3 protein. The D gene is left open where the match is weak. Clone size appears in some rows only: once, few, many, or a class for an expanded clone.

V: TRBV29-1
J: TRBJ1-2
size: few
D: TRBD1
DNA: TGCAGCGGGACAGGGGATCGTGGCTACACCTTC
CDR3: CSGTGDRGYTF

V: TRBV18
J: TRBJ2-3
size: few
D: -
DNA: TGTGCCAGCTCACCACGGACAGATACGCAGTATTTT
CDR3: CASSPRTDTQYF

V: TRBV29-1
J: TRBJ1-1
size: once
D: TRBD1
DNA: TGCAGCGTGACAGGGCGCTTGAACACTGAAGCTTTCTTT
CDR3: CSVTGRLNTEAFF

V: TRBV10-3
J: TRBJ2-7
size: -
D: -
DNA: TGTGCCATCAGTGAGAGGGATGGGCTCGAGCAGTACTTC
CDR3: CAISERDGLEQYF

V: TRBV4-3
J: TRBJ2-1
size: -
D: TRBD2
DNA: TGCGCCAGCAGCCTCTTGACTAGCGGGGGGAATGAGCAGTTCTTC
CDR3: CASSLLTSGGNEQFF

V: TRBV15
J: TRBJ2-3
size: once
D: -
DNA: TGTGCCACCAGCAGAGACCTTAAGACTAGCACAGATACGCAGTATTTT
CDR3: CATSRDLKTSTDTQYF

V: TRBV20-1
J: TRBJ2-1
size: -
D: -
DNA: TGCAGTGCTAGAAGCCGGGACGAGCAGTTCTTC
CDR3: CSARSRDEQFF

V: TRBV29-1
J: TRBJ2-7
size: few
D: TRBD1
DNA: TGCAGCGTTGGAGGCAGGGGGAACTACGAGCAGTACTTC
CDR3: CSVGGRGNYEQYF

V: TRBV12-5
J: TRBJ1-5
size: -
D: -
DNA: TGTGCTAGTGGTTTGGTTAATCAGCCCCAGCATTTT
CDR3: CASGLVNQPQHF

V: TRBV27
J: TRBJ2-7
size: once
D: -
DNA: TGTGCCAGCAGTTTAAAGACAGCCTACGAGCAGTACTTC
CDR3: CASSLKTAYEQYF

V: TRBV25-1
J: TRBJ2-3
size: -
D: -
DNA: TGTGCCAGCAGTGATCTCACAGATACGCAGTATTTT
CDR3: CASSDLTDTQYF

V: TRBV6-1
J: TRBJ2-3
size: -
D: -
DNA: TGTGCCAGCAGGGAGAGACACTACCAGGGGAATACGCAGTATTTT
CDR3: CASRERHYQGNTQYF

V: TRBV30
J: TRBJ1-2
size: -
D: TRBD1
DNA: TGTGCCTGGAGTCGCCAGGGGGCCTATGGCTACACCTTC
CDR3: CAWSRQGAYGYTF

V: TRBV28
J: TRBJ2-3
size: -
D: TRBD1
DNA: TGTGCCAGCAGTTTAAGTTACAGGGGATTGGATACGCAGTATTTT
CDR3: CASSLSYRGLDTQYF

V: TRBV29-1
J: TRBJ2-3
size: few
D: -
DNA: TGCAGCGTGTCCACCCCCGGGACACCAAGAACGCCCACAGATACGCAGTATTTT
CDR3: CSVSTPGTPRTPTDTQYF

V: TRBV30
J: TRBJ2-6
size: -
D: -
DNA: TGTGCCTGGAGTGTGGTAGCTGGGGCCAACGTCCTGACTTTC
CDR3: CAWSVVAGANVLTF

V: TRBV5-1
J: TRBJ2-7
size: -
D: -
DNA: TGCGCCAGCAGCTTGCGGACGGGGGTTTGGTCGGACGAGCAGTACTTC
CDR3: CASSLRTGVWSDEQYF

V: TRBV28
J: TRBJ1-2
size: few
D: -
DNA: TGTGCCAGCAGTTTCGGTAGGGAGGTGGGCTACACCTTC
CDR3: CASSFGREVGYTF

V: TRBV9
J: TRBJ2-1
size: -
D: TRBD1
DNA: TGTGCCAGCAGCGAAGAGGGGGCCTTCTACAATGAGCAGTTCTTC
CDR3: CASSEEGAFYNEQFF

V: TRBV27
J: TRBJ2-7
size: -
D: -
DNA: TGTGCCAGCAGTTTACTCTCGCCTCTCGAGCAGTACTTC
CDR3: CASSLLSPLEQYF

V: TRBV29-1
J: TRBJ1-2
size: -
D: TRBD1
DNA: TGCAGCGTCCGTGCGGGGACAGGCGCGAACTATGGCTACACCTTC
CDR3: CSVRAGTGANYGYTF

V: TRBV18
J: TRBJ2-7
size: -
D: -
DNA: TGTGCCAGCTCCTCCTTTCAGGATCCCTACGAGCAGTACTTC
CDR3: CASSSFQDPYEQYF

V: TRBV29-1
J: TRBJ2-7
size: -
D: TRBD2
DNA: TGCAGCGTGGGACCGCGGGGGGGTGAGCAGTACTTC
CDR3: CSVGPRGGEQYF

V: TRBV5-1
J: TRBJ2-7
size: many
D: -
DNA: TGCGCCAGCAGGTCTACTATTGGGACTCGAGCCTACGAGCAGTACTTC
CDR3: CASRSTIGTRAYEQYF

V: TRBV9
J: TRBJ2-7
size: -
D: -
DNA: TGTGCCAGCAGCGTAGTTCGGGTAAACCAATACTCCTACGAGCAGTACTTC
CDR3: CASSVVRVNQYSYEQYF

V: TRBV4-3
J: TRBJ2-3
size: -
D: TRBD1
DNA: TGCGCCACCGGACAGGGCAGCACAGATACGCAGTATTTT
CDR3: CATGQGSTDTQYF

V: TRBV29-1
J: TRBJ2-1
size: few
D: -
DNA: TGCAGCGTTGGGGGCATTTCCAATGAGCAGTTCTTC
CDR3: CSVGGISNEQFF

V: TRBV9
J: TRBJ2-5
size: -
D: -
DNA: TGTGCCAGCAGCGTAGGTGGAGGTCAGTTAGCCCAGTACTTC
CDR3: CASSVGGGQLAQYF

V: TRBV6-5
J: TRBJ1-6
size: -
D: -
DNA: TGTGCCAGCAGGGACTCGAGCTCCTATAATTCACCCCTCCACTTT
CDR3: CASRDSSSYNSPLHF

V: TRBV2
J: TRBJ2-3
size: few
D: TRBD2
DNA: TGTGCCACCCAGGTGGCTAGCGGGCGCACAGATACGCAGTATTTT
CDR3: CATQVASGRTDTQYF

V: TRBV29-1
J: TRBJ1-2
size: -
D: TRBD1
DNA: TGCAGCGTTCTCGGGACAGGGGATGGCTACACCTTC
CDR3: CSVLGTGDGYTF

V: TRBV13
J: TRBJ2-7
size: -
D: -
DNA: TGTGCCAGCAGCAGGGACACCTCCTACGAGCAGTACTTC
CDR3: CASSRDTSYEQYF

V: TRBV30
J: TRBJ1-1
size: -
D: -
DNA: TGTGCCTGGTGGCGCGGGGGTAACACTGAAGCTTTCTTT
CDR3: CAWWRGGNTEAFF

V: TRBV2
J: TRBJ2-6
size: -
D: -
DNA: TGTGCCAGCACGGTGGGGACTGGGGCCAACGTCCTGACTTTC
CDR3: CASTVGTGANVLTF

V: TRBV5-6
J: TRBJ2-7
size: -
D: TRBD1
DNA: TGTGCCAGCAGCTCTATCGACAGGGTTTACGAGCAGTACTTC
CDR3: CASSSIDRVYEQYF

V: TRBV11-2
J: TRBJ2-3
size: -
D: TRBD2
DNA: TGTGCCAGCAGCTTAGTAGGTAGCGGGGGAGCGAGTTATACGCAGTATTTT
CDR3: CASSLVGSGGASYTQYF

V: TRBV9
J: TRBJ2-7
size: few
D: TRBD1
DNA: TGTGCCAGCAGCCCTAAAGGGGGACAGTCCTACGAGCAGTACTTC
CDR3: CASSPKGGQSYEQYF

V: TRBV5-6
J: TRBJ1-6
size: -
D: TRBD1
DNA: TGTGCCAGCAGCCTCCGGGACAGAAATTCACCCCTCCACTTT
CDR3: CASSLRDRNSPLHF

V: TRBV12-5
J: TRBJ1-2
size: -
D: -
DNA: TGTGCTAGTGGTTTGTTTACGGATGGCGGCTACACCTTC
CDR3: CASGLFTDGGYTF

V: TRBV5-1
J: TRBJ2-2
size: -
D: -
DNA: TGCGCCAGCCGCGACGGAGACACCGGGGAGCTGTTTTTT
CDR3: CASRDGDTGELFF

V: TRBV29-1
J: TRBJ2-3
size: -
D: -
DNA: TGCAGCGTTGAAGGGGGGCTGTCGGCAGATACGCAGTATTTT
CDR3: CSVEGGLSADTQYF

V: TRBV11-2
J: TRBJ2-1
size: few
D: -
DNA: TGTGCCAGCAGCTCATCCCTCAGCTTGCTCTCCAATGAGCAGTTCTTC
CDR3: CASSSSLSLLSNEQFF

V: TRBV7-9
J: TRBJ2-3
size: -
D: TRBD2
DNA: TGTGCCAGCAGCTTACGGGCGCCTAGCGGAATAAGCACAGATACGCAGTATTTT
CDR3: CASSLRAPSGISTDTQYF

V: TRBV9
J: TRBJ1-1
size: -
D: -
DNA: TGTGCCAGCAGCGTAGCGGGCAGCCTGAACACTGAAGCTTTCTTT
CDR3: CASSVAGSLNTEAFF

V: TRBV29-1
J: TRBJ1-2
size: few
D: -
DNA: TGCAGCGTTGATATTGCGGGACTCTATGGCTACACCTTC
CDR3: CSVDIAGLYGYTF

V: TRBV30
J: TRBJ1-1
size: -
D: TRBD1
DNA: TGTGCCTGGAGCAGGGGACAGCCGAACACTGAAGCTTTCTTT
CDR3: CAWSRGQPNTEAFF

V: TRBV30
J: TRBJ1-2
size: -
D: TRBD1
DNA: TGTGCCTGGAGGGACAGGGCGTTGAGAGGCTACACCTTC
CDR3: CAWRDRALRGYTF

V: TRBV25-1
J: TRBJ1-4
size: -
D: -
DNA: TGTGCCAGCAGTGAATATGGGGCTAATGAAAAACTGTTTTTT
CDR3: CASSEYGANEKLFF

V: TRBV11-2
J: TRBJ2-3
size: -
D: TRBD2
DNA: TGTGCCAGCAGCTCCTTAGCGGGGGCCATCACAGATACGCAGTATTTT
CDR3: CASSSLAGAITDTQYF

V: TRBV7-2
J: TRBJ1-4
size: -
D: -
DNA: TGTGCCAGCAGTACAAACCTGAATGAAAAACTGTTTTTT
CDR3: CASSTNLNEKLFF

V: TRBV13
J: TRBJ1-6
size: once
D: TRBD1
DNA: TGTGCCAGCAGCTCCAAGACAGGGCGCTCACCCCTCCACTTT
CDR3: CASSSKTGRSPLHF

V: TRBV15
J: TRBJ2-1
size: -
D: TRBD2
DNA: TGTGCCACCAGCAGAGATAGGGGACTAGCGTACAATGAGCAGTTCTTC
CDR3: CATSRDRGLAYNEQFF

V: TRBV9
J: TRBJ1-2
size: -
D: -
DNA: TGTGCCAGCAGCGTAGAGCAGGACAACTATGGCTACACCTTC
CDR3: CASSVEQDNYGYTF

V: TRBV30
J: TRBJ2-7
size: -
D: -
DNA: TGTGCCTGGAATTCAGGCCGGCGGAACTACGAGCAGTACTTC
CDR3: CAWNSGRRNYEQYF

V: TRBV30
J: TRBJ1-2
size: once
D: TRBD1
DNA: TGTGCCTGGAGTGAGACAGGGGCCCGAAACTCCTATGGCTACACCTTC
CDR3: CAWSETGARNSYGYTF